What follows describes a single T cell receptor beta chain. As yet, its antigen is unknown. PCR involved 60 Vbeta and 13 Jbeta primers. Sequenced by immunoSEQ multiplex PCR; TCRdb stores in-frame clones only, minus some. Of roughly 180,000 clones in the sample, 84% are singletons; the top ten hold 0.2% to 0.3%. This sample is part of a study of cytomegalovirus exposure and HLA in healthy donors. Study details: Some 85 million unique TCRs, all from HLA-typed donors, were included in an early release of the data.

In germline, CDR1 is SNHLY, CDR2 FYNNEI. With V trimmed by 6 bases and J by 7 bases, 12 bases remained unmatched. The CDR3 is made up of 16 amino acids. General study results and limits: Indistinguishability led to the exclusion of some V segments, TRBV6-2 and TRBV6-3 included. Within an earlier analysis, most TCR beta V segments proved productive either about 90% or about 30% of the time. In a later analysis, TCR beta V- and J-gene trimming was associated with a missense DCLRE1C variant.

This sequence was found in a boy younger than 18 in good health and CMV-seronegative. This rearrangement joins TRBV2 to TRBJ1-4; 9 positions agree with TRBD1. Sequencing was done on a sample of PBMCs. CDR3 coding DNA: TGTGCCAGCAGGGGGACAGGGCCAACGTCGGGTGAAAAACTGTTTTTT. It translates to CASRGTGPTSGEKLFF.